This TCR beta chain was captured in a study of cytomegalovirus exposure and HLA in healthy donors listed by TCRdb under 2017. Notes on the research overall: In an earlier analysis of roughly 590 of the donors, less than 350 Gb of sequence data and 90 million to 120 million unique TCR beta sequences from about 179 million T cells were reported. Around 300 gigabases of sequencing data and roughly 90 million unique TCR sequences were included in an early release covering 550 to 800 HLA-typed donors. Among the approximately 400 genotyped donors, under 90% belonged to the genetic ancestry cluster associated with self-reported Caucasian donors. The aim of the study was to test whether cataloging public T cell receptors could identify signatures of past pathogen exposure. The T cell repertoires of some 670 subjects were profiled by immunosequencing and related to cytomegalovirus serostatus. Besides the first cohort of hundreds of subjects, a separate validation cohort made up of some 110 different subjects was used. High-throughput TCR immunosequencing, statistical association of individual TCRs with disease status, and machine learning were combined to predict cytomegalovirus infection status. A later analysis re-analyzed previously published TCR beta repertoires from 500 to 700 donors and added high-resolution HLA genotyping to study TCR occurrence patterns. Rather than drawing on any new phenotypic data, the later analysis identified candidate immune exposures from TCR beta sequences and the way those sequences occurred across donors. An earlier analysis of some 600 of the donors applied high-throughput TCR beta sequencing to assess whether each TCR beta V gene segment acted as functional or pseudogenic. Donor age, sex, ethnicity and CMV serostatus were collected together with the repertoire data. A later genetic analysis used genome-wide SNP genotypes for about 60% of the roughly 670 donors, treating that subset as a discovery cohort. Every repertoire in the discovery cohort had been generated on one and the same sequencing platform. Both class I and class II loci were covered by HLA typing, at four-digit resolution. The number of typed donors differed by locus: about 629-630 for A, B, C, DRB1 and DQB1; 500 to 550 for DQA1; approximately 610 for DPA1; and 450 to 480 for DPB1. Because of strong linkage in the cohort, roughly five DR-DQ haplotypes were treated as single units for association and clustering. On average, approximately 250,000 unique TCR beta nucleotide sequences were sequenced per donor among several hundred genotyped donors of the cohort, with roughly 18% of those sequences being non-productive.

Study-level results and caveats: The cohort was sequenced for TCR beta chains only, and without alpha or paired-chain data the features that could be detected were limited. An association between a missense DCLRE1C variant and V-gene and J-gene trimming of TCR beta chains was found in a later genetic analysis and replicated in an independent cohort. The authors suggested that the approach could potentially be extended to other disease states and immunological phenotypes. Immune exposure information for the cohort was limited to CMV serostatus. A further reported finding was that TCR beta sequences accurately predicted the HLA-A and HLA-B alleles for most subjects in the first cohort. In vitro tests confirmed that a few of the cytomegalovirus-associated TCR beta chains recognize cytomegalovirus antigens. Several of the top co-occurrence clusters appeared to be linked to parvovirus B19, influenza, CMV and Epstein-Barr virus, according to a later analysis. In an earlier analysis of some 540 of the donors, most TCR beta V segments appeared in productive rearrangements about 87% or about 30% of the time, broadly matching IMGT annotations. Most TCR sequences were observed very rarely across donors, whereas some public TCRs were present in many individuals. The sequencing pipeline was judged likely to have produced a cluster of highly shared sequence variants as a technical artifact. Most CMV-associated TCR beta chains appeared to be HLA-restricted in a later analysis, and the HLA associations seemed to be driven largely by CMV exposure. At a false discovery rate of 0.05, a later analysis linked 16,000 or so TCR beta sequences to specific HLA alleles. When HLA alleles, especially DR and DQ, strongly co-occurred, TCR associations were difficult to assign to individual alleles. Because counts were too low, around 17 rarely observed V segments, including chromosome 9 orphons, were left out of the earlier analysis of 500 to 650 of the donors. Sequencing depth was assumed to be roughly uniform across donors in the presence/absence analyses, though that assumption may not hold. The study gave a list of 150 to 200 TCR beta chains associated with cytomegalovirus. According to a later analysis, TCR association rates differed among HLA loci, with DRB1 alleles showing the most associated TCRs and HLA-C alleles showing the fewest. In a later genetic analysis, fewer N-insertions in productive TCRs were reported among donors in an Asian-associated ancestry cluster than the roughly 700-donor mean. In a later analysis, HLA-associated TCR beta chains showed more clonal expansion and lower generation probabilities than non-associated chains that were equally common. HLA typing was unavailable for some donors at each locus, so association tests used only the typed subset. In both the original and validation cohorts, the classifier was reported to diagnose cytomegalovirus status with high specificity and sensitivity. The 87-base-pair reads could not distinguish some IMGT-functional V segments, including TRBV6-2 and TRBV6-3, so those segments were excluded. Linkage disequilibrium might explain the correlated functional status among segregating V segments, but an unknown experimental factor could not be ruled out.

From its cysteine to its phenylalanine, the CDR3 spans 14 amino acids. This entry keeps only the CDR3 DNA: 42 bases, framed from base 1. V drops 7 bases and J drops 5 bases, leaving 18 bases in between. The germline V gene encodes CDR1 SNHLY and CDR2 FYNNEI. Note on this clone: Its antigen is still unknown. Qualities for individual bases were not recorded, and no much larger clone is one base off.

Libraries were built with the immunoSEQ multiplex PCR assay. The multiplex PCR relied on a mix of 60 forward primers for TCR Vbeta segments and 13 reverse primers for TCR Jbeta segments. The CDR3 region of rearranged TCR beta genes was amplified from genomic DNA with a multiplex PCR assay. Amplified TCR beta libraries were sequenced as 87-base-pair reads on the Illumina HiSeq System. Per the original workflow: A later analysis tallied approximately 87 million unique TCR beta chains across the 666 repertoires, and some 10 million of those chains were shared by two or more donors. To remove PCR and sequencing errors, raw reads were error-corrected and collapsed into unique sequences using a nearest-neighbor algorithm that merged closely related sequences. Alignment of CDR3 sequences to IMGT reference sequences was used to assign V, D and J gene segments. For a sequence to be retained, a match of at least six nucleotides was required to both a V gene segment and a J gene segment. A rearrangement counted as productive if the CDR3 had no stop codons and remained in frame with V and J, and every other rearrangement counted as non-productive. Following IMGT convention, CDR3 was defined as the stretch from the second conserved V-encoded cysteine to the conserved J-encoded phenylalanine. Sequences without an unambiguous match to a single V gene segment were excluded from the earlier analysis of several hundred of the donors. In an earlier analysis of a few hundred of the donors, V segments were called functional above 56.7% productive rearrangements and were called segregating when the between-donor standard deviation exceeded 5%. A statistical classification framework was built to diagnose cytomegalovirus status from the catalog of TCR beta chain sequences. In a later analysis, TCR nucleotide sequences were compared against IMGT/GENE-DB human TR gene sequences so that V and J genes could be assigned. A later analysis assigned CDR3 sequences and most-parsimonious VDJ recombination scenarios with the TCRdist pipeline. In a later analysis, each TCR beta chain was defined by its CDR3 amino acid sequence together with its V-gene family, and reads without a unique V-gene family were excluded. To address suspected cross-contamination and a sequencing artifact, a later analysis removed roughly 580 highly shared, low-generation-probability nucleotide sequences. A later analysis calculated a clonal expansion index for each public chain from normalized within-repertoire ranks of inferred template counts. In a later analysis, generation probabilities were computed using a VDJ recombination model fitted to out-of-frame rearrangements, and the results were checked against IGoR. A later analysis scored TCR-TCR, TCR-HLA and TCR-CMV co-occurrence with hypergeometric tests, applying a repertoire-size bias correction to TCR pairs. False discovery rates were estimated in a later analysis by permuting HLA or CMV assignments 20 times. A later analysis grouped co-occurring TCRs with DBSCAN, adding TCRdist sequence similarity when clustering within HLA-allele-positive subsets. Co-occurrence clustering excluded repertoires with fewer than 30,000 or more than 120,000 public chains, plus five with anomalous nucleotide sharing. Imported from immuneACCESS, the table was reduced by TCRdb to in-frame sequences with V and J called. These copies leave out some clones; in studies compared against another copy, an unresolved V gene accounts for under half, and the cause of the remainder is not known. Clonal size and the V and J genes are those of that table, whereas D and trimming came from the DNA. The sample table shows about 130,000 clones, and approximately 63% are seen once. The ten largest clones represent approximately 2% of the sample.

The cohort comprised hundreds of healthy bone marrow donors. All cohort members were sampled while nominally healthy, although unrecorded immune exposures were likely present. The donor tested CMV seropositive and was one of the 289 seropositive cohort members. A peripheral blood sample was provided by each donor, and peripheral blood mononuclear cells were used for TCR beta sequencing. The Qiagen DNeasy Blood Extraction Kit was used to extract genomic DNA from the blood cell samples. Sequenced: PBMCs. This receptor was obtained from a woman aged 55-69 years in good health and CMV-seropositive. The chain links TRBV2 with TRBJ2-7, with TRBD2 as a weak D call on 6 bases. The CDR3 has the sequence CASTGTQVQNEQYF. The DNA reads TGTGCCAGCACTGGGACTCAGGTTCAGAACGAGCAGTACTTC.